These 13 T cell receptor beta chains were sequenced from one sample in a study of T cell clonotyping in hematopoietic cell transplantation. TCRdb's table, derived via immunoSEQ multiplex PCR, lists solely in-frame clones and lacks some. The sample lists 20,000 to 25,000 clones; about 90% were seen once. The time point is: recipient sample about 28 days before transplant, after cytoreduction. Specimen: peripheral blood mononuclear cells, collected before stem cell transplant. These receptors originate from a man between 18 and 35 years old with biphenotypic leukemia. Some clones in this sample may be carry-over from other donors' samples.

This chain joins TRBV14 and TRBJ2-5; no clear D gene. V lost 2 bases and J lost 4, with 14 bases in between. Germline V gene data show CDR1 as SGHDN and CDR2 as FVKESK. This CDR3 comprises 15 residues. The CDR3 region has the DNA TGTGCCAGCAGCCAACCTGTTGTTTCCGTAGAGACCCAGTACTTC. This gives the protein CASSQPVVSVETQYF.

The genes are TRBV6-5 and TRBJ1-2; 9 bases line up with TRBD1. There are 13 residues in the CDR3. Germline loops: CDR1 MNHEY, CDR2 SVGAGI. Losses at the gene ends were 8 bases for V and 5 bases for J; bases not matched to a gene: 6. This chain's CDR3 is CASRTGGAYGYTF. The CDR3 DNA reads TGTGCCAGCCGCACAGGGGGCGCGTATGGCTACACCTTC.

V usage is TRBV5-4 and J usage is TRBJ2-3; D gene unclear. Germline V gene sequence: CDR1 SGHNT, CDR2 YYREEE (reference sequence). The CDR3 spans 12 residues. V was shortened by 3 bases and J by 2 bases, with 4 bases between the two germline ends. Here the CDR3 DNA reads TGTGCCAGCAGCTCCTACACAGATACGCAGTATTTT. It encodes CASSSYTDTQYF.

This sequence joins TRBV7-9 and TRBJ2-3; maybe TRBD2 (6 bases). Per the germline V gene, CDR1 is SEHNR and CDR2 is FQNEAQ (reference sequence). CDR3 length: 13 amino acids. V lost 4 bases and J 5 bases, leaving 10 bases between the germline ends. This chain's CDR3 is CASSSGGGDTQYF. Written as DNA, the CDR3 is TGTGCCAGCAGCTCCGGGGGAGGAGATACGCAGTATTTT.

V usage is TRBV7-2 and J usage is TRBJ2-1; 12 bases agree with TRBD2. Germline assignment: CDR1 SGHTA and CDR2 FQGNSA. The CDR3 has 17 residues. J gave up 0 bases and V 4 bases, and 4 bases lay outside the gene matches. As DNA, the CDR3 is TGTGCCAGCAGCTGGACTAGCGGGGCCCTCTCCTACAATGAGCAGTTCTTC. Translated, it gives CASSWTSGALSYNEQFF.

The gene calls are TRBV2 and TRBJ1-2; no definite D call. CDR1 is SNHLY, CDR2 FYNNEI, per germline. The V gene lost 4 bases and the J gene lost 0 bases, with 15 bases spanning the gap. The CDR3 sequence is 16 residues long. This CDR3 reads CASSVSPDRANYGYTF. The CDR3 DNA sequence: TGTGCCAGCAGTGTCTCGCCGGACCGGGCTAACTATGGCTACACCTTC.

The rearrangement links TRBV9 to TRBJ1-2; no clear D gene. Per germline, CDR1 SGDLS and CDR2 YYNGEE. This CDR3 comprises 18 residues. V lost 4 bases, J lost 1 base, and 23 bases lay in between. In DNA form, the CDR3 reads TGTGCCAGCAGCCCCCCGTGGGAAGATCGAATCGTTAACTATGGCTACACCTTC. It codes for CASSPPWEDRIVNYGYTF.

The V gene is TRBV19, the J gene TRBJ1-1, with D tentatively TRBD1 (5 bases). V was clipped by 5 bases and J by 1 base, with 11 bases between them. CDR1 LNHDA and CDR2 SQIVND come from the germline V gene (reference sequence). This CDR3 has 14 amino acids. In DNA form, the CDR3 reads TGTGCCAGTAGTCGGGGCGAATCGAACACTGAAGCTTTCTTT. Its translation: CASSRGESNTEAFF.

The V and J genes are TRBV5-8 and TRBJ1-1; TRBD1 agrees at 7 bases. V lost 0 bases to trimming and J lost 3 bases; unmatched junction nucleotides: 11. The germline gives CDR1 SGHTS, CDR2 YDEGEE. The CDR3 covers 17 residues. The DNA of the CDR3 is TGTGCCAGCAGCTTGGATAAGACAGGGACAAGCGACACTGAAGCTTTCTTT. Residues: CASSLDKTGTSDTEAFF.

This chain joins TRBV4-1 and TRBJ2-5; the match to TRBD1 covers 8 bases. Germline V gene sequence: CDR1 MGHRA, CDR2 YSYEKL. V shed 3 bases and J 2 bases; nucleotides not matched to a gene: 8. CDR3 length equals 16 residues. The CDR3 loop is CASSQVQGDGQETQYF. The CDR3 DNA reads TGCGCCAGCAGCCAGGTACAGGGGGACGGACAAGAGACCCAGTACTTC.

The chain uses TRBV11-2 and TRBJ1-2; 10 nucleotides align to TRBD1. Germline V lookup: CDR1 SGHAT, CDR2 FQNNGV. Trimming took 0 bases from V and 4 from J; bases not matched to a gene: 8. This CDR3 has 17 residues. CDR3 coding DNA: TGTGCCAGCAGCTTAGAAGGAGGGACAGGGGAGAGCTATGGCTACACCTTC. It codes for CASSLEGGTGESYGYTF.

This chain joins TRBV7-2 and TRBJ2-4; D ambiguous. V lost 1 base and J 4 bases, leaving 8 bases between the germline ends. The CDR3 sequence is 14 residues long. In germline, CDR1 is SGHTA, CDR2 FQGNSA. In DNA form, the CDR3 reads TGTGCCAGCAGCTTAGGCCTGCAAAAAAACATTCAGTACTTC. Its translation: CASSLGLQKNIQYF.

This clone appeared a few times. The CDR3 DNA is TGTGCCAGCAGCCAAGAGAGTGGAAAACTGTTTTTT. Translated, it gives CASSQESGKLFF. The V and J genes are TRBV4-2 and TRBJ1-4; D gene ambiguous. Germline CDR1 is LGHNA and CDR2 is YNFKEQ. This CDR3 is built from 12 residues. The germline V and J ends were trimmed by 0 bases and 10 bases, with 6 bases remaining between them.